This TCR beta chain comes out of a study of T-cell memory formation after mild COVID-19 (dated by TCRdb to the early 2020s). Broadly, across the study: TCR sequence clusters from the two donors were largely donor specific. Longitudinal TCRalpha and TCRbeta repertoire sequencing tracked T-cell clones expanding and contracting after mild COVID-19 in a couple of donors. Two young, previously healthy adult volunteers, one female and one male, were included in the cohort. The research as a whole found: The detection of some responding clones in pre-infection memory suggests that pre-existing cross-reactive memory T cells joined the SARS-CoV-2 response. Contracting CD4+ clones were located mainly in the CM and EM memory subsets, whereas CD8+ clones were found to be enriched in EMRA. The study covered only a couple of mild cases, and larger cohorts including severe cases with pre-infection samples were considered necessary. The second-wave clones that peaked on day 37 were not confirmed to be SARS-CoV-2 specific. Clones that contracted from day 15 to 85 showed balanced CD4/CD8 phenotypes, whereas a second wave of clones that expanded from day 15 to 37 leaned towards CD4+.

Ficoll-Paque density gradient centrifugation was the method used to isolate PBMCs. At least ten counts were recorded for this clonotype. Its antigen specificity is not known. The junction departs from germline at one end; a sequencing error may be responsible. The germline V gene encodes CDR1 LGHDT and CDR2 YNNKEL (reference sequence). The CDR3 starts with the cysteine, ends with the phenylalanine, and has 13 residues. The retained sequence is limited to the CDR3, 39 bases, with the frame set at the first base. The data were produced on an Illumina NovaSeq 6000. cDNA libraries for TCRalpha and TCRbeta were prepared by 5'RACE using constant-segment primers, with sample barcodes and unique molecular identifiers added. Trizol reagent was used to extract RNA from every sample. Libraries were amplified in two PCR steps, with a second sample barcode and Illumina TruSeq adapters added in the second step. The libraries were sequenced on an Illumina NovaSeq using 2 x 150 bp paired-end reads. Turning to the authors' computational methods: The reads were demultiplexed and collapsed into UMI-guided consensus sequences using migec v1.2.7. Using mixcr v2.1.11, UMI consensuses were aligned to TRA and TRB V and J templates and then assembled into clonotypes. Expanded or contracted clonotypes were those called significant by both edgeR and NoisET, with noise models trained on biological replicates. For edgeR calls, the thresholds were a false discovery rate-adjusted p below 0.01 and a log2 fold-change of 1. As an exploratory analysis of dynamics, max-normalized trajectories of the 1000 most abundant clonotypes were examined with PCA combined with hierarchical clustering. Separately sequenced CD4+ and CD8+ repertoires were used to assign a CD4 or CD8 phenotype to each responding clone. TCRdb reprocessed the public reads (quality trimming at Q25 with fastp, clone calling with MiXCR) and kept in-frame beta chains. All rows with the same CDR3 protein become a single entry with the most common DNA and genes. The V and J calls shown here were made by TCRdb, not taken from the authors' results. The sample data list 110,000 or so distinct CDR3 sequences, and over 15% of these were observed just once. The ten largest clonotypes hold over 4.5% of the sample.

The sequence was collected from a man aged 18-30 years who had mild COVID-19 (a few samples of this study predate the infection). The sample titles of this study are shuffled in the database, so cell type and time point are left out; the donor was told from shared clones. The chain is assembled from TRBV3-1 and TRBJ2-5; TRBD2 is perhaps the D gene, given 6 matching bases. The specimen sequenced was PBMCs or a T cell subset sorted from them (not recorded which). The nucleotide sequence reads as follows: TGTGCCAGCAGCACCAGATCGGGAGAGTCCCAGTACTTC. The translation is CASSTRSGESQYF.